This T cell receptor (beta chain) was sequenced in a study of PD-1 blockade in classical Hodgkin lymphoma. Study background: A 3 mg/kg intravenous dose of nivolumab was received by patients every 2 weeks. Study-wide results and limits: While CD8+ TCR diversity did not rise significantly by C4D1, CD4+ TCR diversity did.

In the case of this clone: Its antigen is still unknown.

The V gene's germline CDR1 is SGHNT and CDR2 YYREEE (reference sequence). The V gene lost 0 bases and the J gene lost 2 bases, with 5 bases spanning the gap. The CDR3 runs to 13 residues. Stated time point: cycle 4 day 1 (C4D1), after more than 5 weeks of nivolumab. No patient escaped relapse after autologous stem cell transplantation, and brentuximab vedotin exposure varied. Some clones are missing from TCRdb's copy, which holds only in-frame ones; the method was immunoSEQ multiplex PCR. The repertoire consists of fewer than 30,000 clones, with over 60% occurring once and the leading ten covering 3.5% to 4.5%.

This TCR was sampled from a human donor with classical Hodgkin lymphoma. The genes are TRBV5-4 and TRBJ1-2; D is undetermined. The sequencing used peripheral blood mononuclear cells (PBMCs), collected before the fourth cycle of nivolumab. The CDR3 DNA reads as TGTGCCAGCAGCTTGGAGGTAAACTATGGCTACACCTTC. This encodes CASSLEVNYGYTF.